Below are 18 T cell receptor beta chains sequenced from a single sample in a study of blood T cell repertoires in COVID-19 (dated by TCRdb to 2020 to 2021). Library method: the immunoSEQ multiplex PCR assay. In its TCRdb copy, this immuneACCESS table keeps in-frame sequences only and misses some clones. Where compared with another copy, unresolved V genes explain less than half of these, and the others have no known cause. The sample data list just over 300,000 clones, and roughly nine tenths of these were observed just once. Of the sample, over 1.5% falls within the top ten clones. Sequencing used peripheral blood. The receptors were gathered from a woman aged 30 to 39 with COVID-19, enrolled during active disease.

The chain combines TRBV3-1 (or the pseudogene TRBV3-2) with TRBJ2-5, with a weak D call TRBD1 (5 bases). Germline V gene data show CDR1 as LGHDT and CDR2 as YNNKEL (reference sequence). V lost 2 bases and J 4 bases, leaving 23 bases between the germline ends. The CDR3 contains 18 residues. The CDR3 loop is CASSQSRAKGSVRETQYF. The CDR3 coding sequence is TGTGCCAGCAGCCAAAGCAGGGCGAAGGGGTCCGTGCGAGAGACCCAGTACTTC.

This clone appeared many times. In the same sample, other DNA sequences code for this CDR3. J is TRBJ1-5 and V is TRBV6-5; D unresolved. The CDR3 extends over 13 amino acids. Germline V gene sequence: CDR1 MNHEY, CDR2 SVGAGI. V gave up 0 bases and J gave up 6 bases, with 6 bases separating them. The CDR3 loop is CASSYSSGQPQHF. In DNA, the CDR3 is TGTGCCAGCAGTTACTCATCGGGTCAGCCCCAGCATTTT.

The chain combines TRBV27 with TRBJ1-6, with 8 bases fitting TRBD1. Germline CDR1 reads MNHEY; CDR2 reads SMNVEV (reference sequence). CDR3 length: 13 amino acids. The ends lost 8 bases at V and 10 bases at J; junction bases unmatched: 7. For the CDR3, the DNA is TGTGCCAGCCGTCAGGGGGCAAGGTCACCCCTCCACTTT. This encodes CASRQGARSPLHF.

The chain links TRBV2 to TRBJ1-2; 9 positions agree with TRBD1. J lost 4 bases, V lost 6 bases, and 9 bases had no gene match. The CDR3 has 15 residues. Germline CDR1 reads SNHLY; CDR2 reads FYNNEI. The CDR3 DNA follows: TGTGCCAGCAGACCCGGACAGGGGAAGGCCTATGGCTACACCTTC. The encoded protein is CASRPGQGKAYGYTF.

CDR3 residues: CASSSNRDSVMEKLFF. CDR3 in DNA: TGTGCCAGCAGCTCGAACAGGGATTCGGTAATGGAAAAACTGTTTTTT. The J gene is TRBJ1-4, the V gene TRBV7-9; D is possibly TRBD1 (6 bases). V gave up 4 bases and J gave up 8 bases, with 20 bases separating them. This CDR3 region has 16 residues. In germline, CDR1 is SEHNR, CDR2 FQNEAQ (reference sequence).

J is TRBJ1-1 and V is TRBV10-3; 11 bases are shared with TRBD1. The germline V gene has CDR1 ENHRY and CDR2 SYGVKD. This CDR3 region has 14 residues. V was clipped by 10 bases and J by 4 bases; unmatched bases: 8. As DNA, the CDR3 is TGTGCCACCAGGACAGGGGGCGGTATCACTGAAGCTTTCTTT. Amino acid sequence: CATRTGGGITEAFF.

V and J are TRBV7-8 and TRBJ2-2; D unclear. From germline, CDR1 is SGHVS and CDR2 FQNEAQ. Trimming stripped 5 bases from V and 4 bases from J, with 8 bases between. The CDR3 is 13 amino acids. Here the CDR3 DNA reads TGTGCCAGCAGCCCAGCCTCCACCGGGGAGCTGTTTTTT. It encodes CASSPASTGELFF.

This clone has just one count. The chain has TRBV6-5 and TRBJ2-7; 10 positions agree with TRBD1. Per the germline V gene, CDR1 is MNHEY and CDR2 is SVGAGI. V shed 7 bases, J shed 5 bases, and the junction held 11 bases outside the gene matches. The CDR3 consists of 15 residues. The CDR3 sequence: CASTPQGTGDNEQYF. The CDR3 coding sequence is TGTGCCAGCACCCCCCAGGGGACAGGGGATAACGAGCAGTACTTC.

In its sample, this clone was seen once. The chain couples TRBV25-1 to TRBJ1-6; D is undetermined. CDR3 length: 14 amino acids. The germline V gene encodes CDR1 MGHDK and CDR2 SYGVNS. Trimming cost V 3 bases and J 7 bases, with 10 bases left between them. The CDR3 sequence: CASSDALSNSPLHF. The CDR3 DNA is TGTGCCAGCAGTGATGCCCTATCCAATTCACCCCTCCACTTT.

The chain has TRBV7-2 and TRBJ1-3; no clear D. Per the germline V gene, CDR1 is SGHTA and CDR2 is FQGNSA. The CDR3 runs to 14 residues. The germline V and J ends were trimmed by 1 base and 0 bases, with 4 bases remaining between them. The CDR3 loop reads CASSLEYSGNTIYF. The CDR3 DNA is TGTGCCAGCAGCTTAGAATACTCTGGAAACACCATATATTTT.

The V gene is TRBV9, the J gene TRBJ1-1; tentatively, D is TRBD1 (6 bases). From germline, CDR1 is SGDLS and CDR2 YYNGEE. The CDR3 has 14 amino acids. The V end lost 4 bases, the J end lost 7 bases, and 17 bases lay between the germline ends. The CDR3 region has the DNA TGTGCCAGCAGCCCCAGGGGACGGGTGGTTGAAGCTTTCTTT. Amino acids: CASSPRGRVVEAFF.

This sequence joins TRBV2 and TRBJ2-4; no definite D call. In germline, CDR1 is SNHLY, CDR2 FYNNEI. The V gene lost 6 bases and the J gene lost 0 bases, with 9 bases spanning the gap. The CDR3 has 14 amino acids. The CDR3 region has the DNA TGTGCCAGCAGCCTGACATTAGCCAAAAACATTCAGTACTTC. Residues: CASSLTLAKNIQYF.

This clone was recorded once. The genes are TRBV6-5 and TRBJ1-1, with TRBD1 as a possible D gene (5 bases). The CDR3 runs to 14 residues. CDR1 and CDR2 from the germline V gene are MNHEY and SVGAGI. V lost 6 bases to trimming and J lost 1 base, with 12 bases between them. This CDR3 is CASRAAGRNTEAFF. The CDR3 nucleotides are TGTGCCAGCAGGGCTGCGGGACGGAACACTGAAGCTTTCTTT.

The V and J genes are TRBV6-2 or TRBV6-3 and TRBJ1-2; no firm D call. The CDR3 length is 15 residues. The V gene lost 2 bases and the J gene lost 7 bases, with 17 bases spanning the gap. Germline V gene data show CDR1 as MNHEY and CDR2 as SVGEGT. The CDR3 loop is CASSYLTALSGGYTF. Here the CDR3 DNA reads TGTGCCAGCAGTTACCTCACTGCCCTATCGGGTGGCTACACCTTC.

The chain combines TRBV5-8 with TRBJ1-4, with a tentative D call TRBD1 (5 bases). This CDR3 has 15 amino acids. V was trimmed by 6 bases and J by 0 bases, leaving 12 bases between them. Germline V CDR1 and CDR2: SGHTS, YDEGEE. CDR3 sequence (DNA): TGTGCCAGCACCCGCAGGGTTGCAACTAATGAAAAACTGTTTTTT. Translation gives CASTRRVATNEKLFF.

The gene calls are TRBV6-5 and TRBJ2-7, with 10 bases that match TRBD1. V was pared by 6 bases and J by 5 bases, with 10 bases of the junction left unmatched. The CDR3 contains 15 residues. The germline V gene has CDR1 MNHEY and CDR2 SVGAGI. The CDR3, as DNA: TGTGCCAGCAGACCGAGACAGGGGGCGATCCACGAGCAGTACGTC. This encodes CASRPRQGAIHEQYV.

This clone has a handful of counts. The V gene is TRBV7-9, the J gene TRBJ1-2; 7 nucleotides match TRBD1. CDR3 length equals 19 residues. Trimming cost V 6 bases and J 4 bases; bases outside gene matches: 23. Per germline, CDR1 SEHNR and CDR2 FQNEAQ (reference sequence). The CDR3 loop reads CASSTLSQGWSKGAYGYTF. The CDR3 DNA is TGTGCCAGCAGTACACTGTCTCAGGGGTGGAGTAAGGGGGCCTATGGCTACACCTTC.

The rearrangement joins TRBV7-2 to TRBJ1-5; a weak D match, TRBD1 (6 bases). CDR3 length equals 15 residues. V shed 5 bases and J shed 7 bases, with 18 bases lying between them. Germline V CDR1 and CDR2: SGHTA, FQGNSA. In nucleotides, the CDR3 is TGTGCCAGCAGCCCCGGGAGGGGGGCTTTGCAGCCCCAGCATTTT. This translates into CASSPGRGALQPQHF.